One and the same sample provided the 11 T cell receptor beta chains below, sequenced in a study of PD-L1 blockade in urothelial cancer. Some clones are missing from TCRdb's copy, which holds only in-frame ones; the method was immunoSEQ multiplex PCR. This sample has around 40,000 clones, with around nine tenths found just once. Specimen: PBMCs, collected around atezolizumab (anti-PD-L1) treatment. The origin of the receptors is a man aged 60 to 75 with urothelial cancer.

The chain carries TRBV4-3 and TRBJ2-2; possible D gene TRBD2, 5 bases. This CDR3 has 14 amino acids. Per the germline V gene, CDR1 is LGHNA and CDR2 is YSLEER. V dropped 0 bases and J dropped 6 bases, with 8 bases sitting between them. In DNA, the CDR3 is TGCGCCAGCAGCCAAGATCGAGGGTCCGGGGAGCTGTTTTTT. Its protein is CASSQDRGSGELFF.

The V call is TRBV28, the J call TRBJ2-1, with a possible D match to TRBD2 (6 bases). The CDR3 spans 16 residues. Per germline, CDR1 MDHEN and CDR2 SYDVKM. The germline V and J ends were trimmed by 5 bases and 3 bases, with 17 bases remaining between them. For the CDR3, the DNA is TGTGCCAGCAGTCGTATAGCGGAACAATTCTACAATGAGCAGTTCTTC. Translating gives CASSRIAEQFYNEQFF.

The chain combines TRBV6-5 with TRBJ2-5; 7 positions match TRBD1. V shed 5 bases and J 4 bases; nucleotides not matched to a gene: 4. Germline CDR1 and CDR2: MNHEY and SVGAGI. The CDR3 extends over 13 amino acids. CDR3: CASSQTGRETQYF. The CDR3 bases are TGTGCCAGCAGTCAGACAGGGAGAGAGACCCAGTACTTC.

Here the CDR3 reads CASSQRTGGNEQFF. In DNA form, the CDR3 reads TGTGCCAGTAGCCAACGGACAGGGGGCAATGAGCAGTTCTTC. The chain joins TRBV19 to TRBJ2-1; 10 bases match TRBD1. This CDR3 has 14 residues. V lost 6 bases to trimming and J lost 6 bases; unmatched junction nucleotides: 5. Germline values: CDR1 LNHDA, CDR2 SQIVND (reference sequence).

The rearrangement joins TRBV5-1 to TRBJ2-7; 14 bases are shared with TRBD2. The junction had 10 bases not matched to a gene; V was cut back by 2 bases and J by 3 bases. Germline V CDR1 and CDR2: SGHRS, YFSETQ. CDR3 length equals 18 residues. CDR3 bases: TGCGCCAGCAGCTTCGGACTAGCGGGAGGAGCAGTACACTACGAGCAGTACTTC. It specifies CASSFGLAGGAVHYEQYF.

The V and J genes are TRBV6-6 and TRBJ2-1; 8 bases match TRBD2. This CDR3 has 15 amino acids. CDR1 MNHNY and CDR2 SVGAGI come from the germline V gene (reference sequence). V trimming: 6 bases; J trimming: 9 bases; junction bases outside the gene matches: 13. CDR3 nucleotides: TGTGCCAGCAGAAACGGGGGGGTGGTAACAAGTGAGCAGTTCTTC. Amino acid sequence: CASRNGGVVTSEQFF.

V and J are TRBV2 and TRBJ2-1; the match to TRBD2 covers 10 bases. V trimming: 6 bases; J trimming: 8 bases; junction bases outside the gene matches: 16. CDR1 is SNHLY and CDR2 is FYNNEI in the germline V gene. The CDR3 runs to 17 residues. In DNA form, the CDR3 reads TGTGCCAGCAGCCCTCCACGGAGCGGGAGGGTTCCCGATGAGCAGTTCTTC. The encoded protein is CASSPPRSGRVPDEQFF.

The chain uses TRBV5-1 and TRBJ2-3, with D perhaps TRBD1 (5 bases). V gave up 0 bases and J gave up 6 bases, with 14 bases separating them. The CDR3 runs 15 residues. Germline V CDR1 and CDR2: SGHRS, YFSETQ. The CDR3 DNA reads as TGCGCCAGCAGCTTGGAGCAGGGTACGTTGGATACGCAGTATTTT. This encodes CASSLEQGTLDTQYF.

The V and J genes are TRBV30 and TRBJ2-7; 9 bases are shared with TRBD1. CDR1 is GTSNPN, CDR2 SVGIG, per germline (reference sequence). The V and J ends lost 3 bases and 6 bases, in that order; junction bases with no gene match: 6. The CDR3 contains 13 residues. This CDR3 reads CAWSYRGRAEQYF. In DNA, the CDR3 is TGTGCCTGGAGCTACAGGGGGCGGGCCGAGCAGTACTTC.

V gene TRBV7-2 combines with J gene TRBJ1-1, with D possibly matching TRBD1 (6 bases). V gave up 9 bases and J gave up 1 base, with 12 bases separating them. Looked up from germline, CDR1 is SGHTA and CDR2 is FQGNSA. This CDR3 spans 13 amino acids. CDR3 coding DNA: TGTGCCAGTGCGCGGGGGCAGAACACTGAAGCTTTCTTT. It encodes CASARGQNTEAFF.

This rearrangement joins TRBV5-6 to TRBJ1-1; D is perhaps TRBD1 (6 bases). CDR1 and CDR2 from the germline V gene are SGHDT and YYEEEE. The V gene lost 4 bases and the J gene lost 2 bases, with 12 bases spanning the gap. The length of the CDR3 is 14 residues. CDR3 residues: CASSPTGRNTEAFF. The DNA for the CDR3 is TGTGCCAGCAGCCCGACAGGTCGAAACACTGAAGCTTTCTTT.